These 20 T cell receptor beta chains share one sample of origin, sequenced in a study of tissue T cells after allogeneic stem cell transplantation. Enrolled prospectively were adult allogeneic hematopoietic cell transplant recipients whose graft-versus-host disease was steroid-refractory. Sequenced by immunoSEQ multiplex PCR; TCRdb stores in-frame clones only, minus some. Of 2,500 to 3,000 clones detected, around two thirds appear once; the ten largest clones hold more than 15%. Sequenced here: descending colon tissue, sampled at autopsy. These receptors all stem from a male patient older than 55 with steroid-refractory graft-versus-host disease after an allogeneic stem cell transplant. Some T cells may be provided by the graft donor.

The chain carries TRBV12-5 and TRBJ1-4; TRBD1 matches at 8 bases. Looked up from germline, CDR1 is LGHNT and CDR2 is FRNRAP. Trimming removed 0 bases from V and 2 bases from J; junction bases left unmatched: 2. The CDR3 runs 16 residues. The CDR3: CASGLVSGGTNEKLFF. The DNA of the CDR3 is TGTGCTAGTGGTTTGGTTTCAGGGGGCACTAATGAAAAACTGTTTTTT.

The chain carries TRBV6-6 and TRBJ1-6; D ambiguous. The V end lost 2 bases, the J end lost 6 bases, and 8 bases lay between the germline ends. Germline CDR1 and CDR2: MNHNY and SVGAGI (reference sequence). The length of the CDR3 is 14 residues. In DNA form, the CDR3 reads TGTGCCAGCAGTTACGTGGGTTTTAATTCACCCCTCCACTTT. It encodes CASSYVGFNSPLHF.

This chain connects TRBV10-3 to TRBJ2-3; TRBD2 might be the D (5 bases). Trimming removed 7 bases at V and 1 base at J, with 12 bases between. Germline CDR1 ENHRY, CDR2 SYGVKD. CDR3 length: 14 amino acids. CDR3 sequence (DNA): TGTGCCATCACCTCCCGACTACGCACAGATACGCAGTATTTT. Encoded protein: CAITSRLRTDTQYF.

This chain joins TRBV5-1 and TRBJ2-4, with D possibly TRBD1 on 5 matching bases. Per germline, CDR1 SGHRS and CDR2 YFSETQ. The CDR3 consists of 16 residues. V dropped 2 bases and J dropped 0 bases, with 12 bases sitting between them. The CDR3 sequence is CASSLGQTLAKNIQYF. The DNA for the CDR3 is TGCGCCAGCAGCTTAGGACAAACCCTAGCCAAAAACATTCAGTACTTC.

J is TRBJ1-5 and V is TRBV6-5; 9 bases are shared with TRBD1. Trimming cost V 6 bases and J 3 bases; bases outside gene matches: 3. CDR1 MNHEY and CDR2 SVGAGI come from the germline V gene. The CDR3 length is 14 residues. The CDR3 is CASRRTGDNQPQHF. The CDR3 nucleotides are TGTGCCAGCAGACGGACAGGGGACAATCAGCCCCAGCATTTT.

This chain connects TRBV3-1 (or the pseudogene TRBV3-2) to TRBJ2-5; 11 nucleotides agree with TRBD2. The CDR3 runs 17 residues. With 0 bases clipped from V and 2 bases from J, the junction kept 5 bases outside the gene matches. Germline V gene sequence: CDR1 LGHDT, CDR2 YNNKEL (reference sequence). DNA for the CDR3: TGTGCCAGCAGCCAAGAGAGACTAGCGGGGAAACAAGAGACCCAGTACTTC. Its translation: CASSQERLAGKQETQYF.

With regard to this clone: This same CDR3 is encoded by further DNA sequences in the sample. This chain links TRBV3-1 (or the pseudogene TRBV3-2) with TRBJ1-5, with a tentative D call TRBD1 (6 bases). The CDR3 runs 15 residues. Germline assignment: CDR1 LGHDT and CDR2 YNNKEL (reference sequence). With 1 base removed from V and 2 bases from J, the gap between germline ends came to 9 bases. As DNA, the CDR3 is TGTGCCAGCAGCCAAGGACAGGACGGCAATCAGCCCCAGCATTTT. This codes for CASSQGQDGNQPQHF.

In its sample, this clone was seen a few times. This chain uses TRBV14 with TRBJ1-6; D call uncertain. Trimming cost V 0 bases and J 10 bases, with 16 bases left between them. The CDR3 contains 16 residues. Per germline, CDR1 SGHDN and CDR2 FVKESK. CDR3 sequence: CASSQDYGSLGSPLHF. The CDR3 DNA is TGTGCCAGCAGCCAAGATTACGGCAGTTTAGGCTCACCCCTCCACTTT.

This clone was counted once. Other nucleotide sequences from this sample produce the same CDR3. J is TRBJ1-2 and V is TRBV12-3 or TRBV12-4, with TRBD1 as a possible D gene (6 bases). The CDR3 extends over 13 amino acids. V shed 3 bases and J shed 8 bases, with 13 bases lying between them. The DNA of the CDR3 is TGTGCCAGCAGTTTTAGCAGGGGCGAAGGCTACACCTTC. Translating gives CASSFSRGEGYTF.

V gene TRBV7-2 combines with J gene TRBJ2-5, with D unresolved. The CDR3 is 11 residues long. Germline V gives CDR1 SGHTA, CDR2 FQGNSA. V lost 5 bases to trimming and J lost 1 base, with 2 bases between them. The CDR3 here is CASSIQETQYF. In nucleotides, the CDR3 is TGTGCCAGCAGCATCCAAGAGACCCAGTACTTC.

This clone was observed a single time. The chain joins TRBV7-2 to TRBJ2-5; a possible D gene is TRBD1 (6 bases). This CDR3 comprises 16 residues. Looked up from germline, CDR1 is SGHTA and CDR2 is FQGNSA. Trimming cost V 2 bases and J 5 bases, with 18 bases left between them. The chain's CDR3 is CASSLNSGAGRETQYF. DNA for the CDR3: TGTGCCAGCAGCTTAAACTCAGGGGCTGGCCGGGAGACCCAGTACTTC. Looking up the rest from reference TRBV7-2 and TRBJ2-5 gives the full variable domain: GAGVSQSPSNKVTEKGKDVELRCDPISGHTALYWYRQSLGQGLEFLIYFQGNSAPDKSGLPSDRFSAERTGGSVSTLTIQRTQQEDSAVYLCASSLNSGAGRETQYFGPGTRLLVL.

CDR3 coding DNA: TGTGCCAGCAGCTCGACGAGGAACTATGGCTACACCTTC. It yields the protein CASSSTRNYGYTF. The chain combines TRBV7-8 with TRBJ1-2; no reliable D call. V lost 4 bases and J 2 bases, leaving 8 bases between the germline ends. This CDR3 is built from 13 residues. Germline CDR1 is SGHVS and CDR2 is FQNEAQ.

The chain recombines TRBV9 with TRBJ1-6; D is possibly TRBD1 (5 bases). V dropped 4 bases and J dropped 2 bases, with 13 bases sitting between them. The CDR3 spans 16 residues. From germline, CDR1 is SGDLS and CDR2 YYNGEE. This chain's CDR3 is CASSPGNSAYNSPLHF. The CDR3 bases are TGTGCCAGCAGCCCAGGGAATTCGGCCTATAATTCACCCCTCCACTTT. Full variable domain (rest looked up from reference TRBV9 and TRBJ1-6): DSGVTQTPKHLITATGQRVTLRCSPRSGDLSVYWYQQSLDQGLQFLIQYYNGEERAKGNILERFSAQQFPDLHSELNLSSLELGDSALYFCASSPGNSAYNSPLHFGNGTRLTVT.

In its sample, this clone ranks as medium-sized. The chain links TRBV5-1 to TRBJ1-3; 9 nucleotides agree with TRBD1. Germline V gives CDR1 SGHRS, CDR2 YFSETQ. The CDR3 covers 14 residues. V shed 4 bases and J 3 bases; nucleotides not matched to a gene: 2. The CDR3 nucleotides are TGCGCCAGCAGCACGGGACAGGGTGGAAACACCATATATTTT. As protein: CASSTGQGGNTIYF.

The chain joins TRBV6-5 to TRBJ2-7; D possibly corresponds to TRBD1 (6 bases). CDR3 length: 16 amino acids. The V end lost 4 bases, the J end lost 7 bases, and 23 bases lay between the germline ends. The germline V gene encodes CDR1 MNHEY and CDR2 SVGAGI. The CDR3 spells CASSSSGTHTPGEQYF. The CDR3 DNA sequence: TGTGCCAGCAGTTCCTCCGGGACACACACCCCGGGGGAGCAGTACTTC.

The CDR3 region is CASSLIRGQTGSSYNSPLHF. The CDR3 nucleotides read TGTGCCAGTAGTCTTATAAGGGGACAAACGGGCAGCTCCTATAATTCACCCCTCCACTTT. The chain is built from TRBV19 and TRBJ1-6; D is possibly TRBD1 (6 bases). Trimming removed 5 bases from V and 0 bases from J, with 23 bases in between. The CDR3 spans 20 residues. The germline V gene encodes CDR1 LNHDA and CDR2 SQIVND (reference sequence).

The CDR3 protein is CATSDPLRGGDGDTQYF. DNA of the CDR3: TGTGCCACCAGTGATCCCCTTCGGGGGGGAGATGGAGATACGCAGTATTTT. The chain has TRBV24-1 and TRBJ2-3; 8 bases are shared with TRBD2. Germline V gene sequence: CDR1 KGHDR, CDR2 SFDVKD. The CDR3 extends over 17 amino acids. The J segment lost 5 bases and the V segment lost 3 bases, leaving 12 bases of the junction unmatched.

This chain links TRBV5-4 with TRBJ2-7, with TRBD1 identical over 8 bases. Germline V CDR1 and CDR2: SGHNT, YYREEE (reference sequence). The CDR3 loop spans 15 amino acids. The J segment lost 2 bases and the V segment lost 0 bases, leaving 4 bases of the junction unmatched. The CDR3 nucleotides read TGTGCCAGCAGCTTGGGACAGGGGCCTACCTACGAGCAGTACTTC. It translates to CASSLGQGPTYEQYF. The full variable domain, its missing parts supplied by reference TRBV5-4 and TRBJ2-7, is ETGVTQSPTHLIKTRGQQVTLRCSSQSGHNTVSWYQQALGQGPQFIFQYYREEENGRGNFPPRFSGLQFPNYSSELNVNALELDDSALYLCASSLGQGPTYEQYFGPGTRLTVT.

The J gene is TRBJ2-5, the V gene TRBV5-1; D is uncertain. Germline CDR1 is SGHRS and CDR2 is YFSETQ. Trimming shortened V by 1 base and J by 1 base, and 8 bases separated the two germline ends. This CDR3 is built from 14 residues. CDR3 bases: TGCGCCAGCAGCTTGTTTTTGGGCCAAGAGACCCAGTACTTC. Amino acid sequence: CASSLFLGQETQYF.

CDR3 in amino acids: CATSKPHGNEQFF. DNA of the CDR3: TGTGCCACCAGCAAACCTCACGGCAATGAGCAGTTCTTC. This chain uses TRBV15 with TRBJ2-1; D gene uncertain. Trimming left V 4 bases short and J 6 bases short, with 10 bases between. The CDR3 totals 13 residues. Germline CDR1 reads LNHNV; CDR2 reads YYDKDF (reference sequence).